What follows describes a single T cell receptor (beta chain). Its antigen remains unidentified. It was with 60 Vbeta and 13 Jbeta primers that the PCR ran. Method: immunoSEQ multiplex PCR; TCRdb's copy keeps in-frame clones and lacks some. Of about 160,000 clones listed, approximately 78% were seen once; the top ten hold 1.4%. The donors (healthy individuals) were bone marrow donors. Nominally healthy donors were sampled, though unrecorded immune exposures were likely. These data are taken from a study of cytomegalovirus exposure and HLA in healthy donors. Findings of the study overall: In a later analysis, parvovirus B19, influenza, CMV and Epstein-Barr virus appeared linked to several top co-occurrence clusters. Within the data, a cluster of highly shared sequence variants was likely a sequencing artifact.

The sample taken for sequencing was PBMCs. The receptor was isolated from a male donor in good health and CMV-seronegative.

In DNA form, the CDR3 reads TGTGCCAGCAGCCACCCGGGACAGGGCACCGGGGAGCTGTTTTTT. It translates to CASSHPGQGTGELFF. The genes are TRBV4-2 and TRBJ2-2; 9 bases match TRBD1. Trimming at V came to 3 bases and at J to 4 bases, leaving 3 bases not matched to a gene. Germline loops: CDR1 LGHNA, CDR2 YNFKEQ. The CDR3 covers 15 residues.